Below are 18 T cell receptor beta chains sequenced from a single sample in a study of T cell repertoires in cytomegalovirus infection. For these TCRs, the target antigens are not known. In TCRdb, the reads were re-called with MiXCR into one record per CDR3 protein. Counted here are 650,000 to 850,000 distinct CDR3 sequences, roughly 28% occurring once; the ten biggest clones make up around 13%. The source material was cultured CD8+ T cells from PBMCs, sampled from culture after CMV antigen stimulation. These receptors originate from a human donor in good health (CMV status not recorded). Some clones in this sample may be carry-over from other donors' samples.

The CDR3 bases are TGTGCCAGCAGCTTAGGCCAGCCCCGCGGGCAGCCCCAGCATTTT. As protein: CASSLGQPRGQPQHF. This rearrangement joins TRBV7-9 to TRBJ1-5; D not resolved. Trimming took 1 base from V and 7 from J, leaving 14 bases between them. Germline lookup yields CDR1 SEHNR and CDR2 FQNEAQ (reference sequence). The CDR3 has 15 residues.

The V and J genes are TRBV29-1 and TRBJ1-3; no clear D. Germline-derived CDR1 and CDR2 are SQVTM and ANQGSEA. Trimming took off 4 bases at V and 0 bases at J, with 1 base between the two ends. The CDR3 consists of 11 residues. CDR3 nucleotide sequence: TGCAGCGTTGGCTCTGGAAACACCATATATTTT. Residues: CSVGSGNTIYF.

This rearrangement joins TRBV7-2 to TRBJ2-1; perhaps D is TRBD1 or TRBD2 (6 bases each). Trimming removed 5 bases at V and 9 bases at J, with 14 bases between. The CDR3 runs 13 residues. The germline V gene encodes CDR1 SGHTA and CDR2 FQGNSA. The CDR3 loop reads CASSRGTGAEQFF. Written as DNA, the CDR3 is TGTGCCAGCAGCCGGGGGACGGGGGCTGAGCAGTTCTTC.

The rearrangement links TRBV5-4 to TRBJ2-3; a weak D match, TRBD1 (6 bases). V lost 4 bases, J lost 0 bases, and 24 bases lay in between. Per germline, CDR1 SGHNT and CDR2 YYREEE (reference sequence). The CDR3 runs to 19 residues. For the CDR3, the DNA is TGTGCCAGCAGCATCCGCTGGACAGTTTTTTCCTCTAGCACAGATACGCAGTATTTT. Its protein is CASSIRWTVFSSSTDTQYF.

The rearrangement links TRBV27 to TRBJ2-1; 9 bases line up with TRBD1. Per the germline V gene, CDR1 is MNHEY and CDR2 is SMNVEV (reference sequence). The junction had 4 bases not matched to a gene; V was cut back by 5 bases and J by 8 bases. This CDR3 is 13 amino acids long. CDR3 nucleotide sequence: TGTGCCAGCAGTGTGACAGGGGGGTATGAGCAGTTCTTC. Protein product: CASSVTGGYEQFF.

The chain links TRBV7-6 to TRBJ2-1; D could derive from TRBD1 or TRBD2 (5 bases each). This CDR3 has 15 amino acids. From germline, CDR1 is SGHVS and CDR2 FNYEAQ. V gave up 4 bases and J gave up 8 bases, with 18 bases separating them. CDR3 residues: CASSSTDGIPHEQFF. The CDR3 nucleotides are TGTGCCAGCAGCTCGACAGACGGGATCCCACATGAGCAGTTCTTC.

DNA of the CDR3: TGTGCCAGCAGCTGGGCTAACCCCGAGGGGGGGGCACGCTCGGAGCAGTTCTTC. It translates to CASSWANPEGGARSEQFF. V usage is TRBV11-3 and J usage is TRBJ2-1, with D possibly matching TRBD2 (7 bases). Germline lookup yields CDR1 SGHNT and CDR2 YENEEA. The CDR3 covers 18 residues. Trimming cost V 4 bases and J 10 bases, with 29 bases left between them.

There are many counts of this clonotype. The V and J genes are TRBV7-9 and TRBJ2-7; D is undetermined. This CDR3 comprises 11 residues. Germline V gives CDR1 SEHNR, CDR2 FQNEAQ (reference sequence). CDR3 nucleotide sequence: TGCGCCAGCTCCCTACGTGACGAGCAGTACGTC. This encodes CASSLRDEQYV.

This clonotype was seen a handful of times. The genes are TRBV7-2 and TRBJ2-2; the D is unclear. V was pared by 2 bases and J by 5 bases, with 12 bases between. The germline gives CDR1 SGHTA, CDR2 FQGNSA. This CDR3 has 15 residues. CDR3 protein: CASSLRARATGELFF. The CDR3 DNA sequence: TGTGCCAGCAGCTTAAGGGCCAGAGCAACCGGGGAGCTGTTTTTT.

The chain has TRBV19 and TRBJ2-3; TRBD1 matches 8 bases. Germline CDR1 is LNHDA and CDR2 is SQIVND (reference sequence). The CDR3 extends over 16 amino acids. The ends lost 5 bases at V and 2 bases at J; junction bases unmatched: 9. CDR3 nucleotide sequence: TGTGCCAGTAGTTCACCGGGACAGGTAAACACAGATACGCAGTATTTT. It yields the protein CASSSPGQVNTDTQYF.

This clonotype was seen a few times. The chain employs TRBV7-9 and TRBJ1-2; 10 bases align to TRBD1. After removal of 5 bases from V and 2 bases from J, the junction contained 5 bases not matched to a gene. This CDR3 is built from 15 residues. Germline V gene lookup returns CDR1 SEHNR and CDR2 FQNEAQ (reference sequence). CDR3 coding DNA: TGTGCCAGCAGCAACCCGGACAGGGGGAACTATGGCTACACCTTC. Encoded protein: CASSNPDRGNYGYTF.

The J gene is TRBJ2-1, the V gene TRBV11-3; 12 nucleotides match TRBD2. Losses at the gene ends were 0 bases for V and 2 bases for J; bases not matched to a gene: 8. CDR3 length equals 19 residues. Germline V gives CDR1 SGHNT, CDR2 YENEEA. CDR3 in amino acids: CASSLEGGLAGGPYNEQFF. CDR3 bases: TGTGCCAGCAGCTTAGAGGGCGGGCTAGCGGGGGGGCCCTACAATGAGCAGTTCTTC. The complete variable domain, with remaining parts taken from reference TRBV11-3 and TRBJ2-1, reads EAGVVQSPRYKIIEKKQPVAFWCNPISGHNTLYWYLQNLGQGPELLIRYENEEAVDDSQLPKDRFSAERLKGVDSTLKIQPAELGDSAVYLCASSLEGGLAGGPYNEQFFGPGTRLTVL.

This clonotype came up many times. This chain connects TRBV5-4 to TRBJ2-1; the D is unclear. The CDR3 length is 13 residues. Germline CDR1 reads SGHNT; CDR2 reads YYREEE (reference sequence). The germline V and J ends were trimmed by 1 base and 4 bases, with 6 bases remaining between them. In DNA form, the CDR3 reads TGTGCCAGCAGCTTGATTGAATACAATGAGCAGTTCTTC. This gives the protein CASSLIEYNEQFF.

This chain joins TRBV15 and TRBJ2-2; TRBD2 might be the D (5 bases). V was trimmed by 2 bases and J by 1 base, leaving 17 bases between them. CDR3 length: 18 residues. In germline, CDR1 is LNHNV, CDR2 YYDKDF (reference sequence). The CDR3 DNA reads as TGTGCCACCAGCAGATCACTGTGTGAGGGTCTGAACACCGGGGAGCTGTTTTTT. This gives the protein CATSRSLCEGLNTGELFF.

The chain has TRBV27 and TRBJ2-7; D not resolved. V dropped 6 bases and J dropped 0 bases, with 12 bases sitting between them. The CDR3 totals 14 residues. Germline V gene data show CDR1 as MNHEY and CDR2 as SMNVEV (reference sequence). The CDR3 sequence is CASRPRAYSYEQYV. The CDR3 region has the DNA TGTGCCAGCAGGCCTCGGGCTTACTCCTACGAGCAGTACGTC.

The CDR3 sequence: CASSQDFGGAGDTQYF. CDR3 in DNA: TGCGCCAGCAGCCAAGACTTTGGGGGCGCAGGAGATACGCAGTATTTT. The chain joins TRBV4-3 to TRBJ2-3, with a weak D call TRBD1 (6 bases). Germline loops: CDR1 LGHNA, CDR2 YSLEER. The length of the CDR3 is 16 residues. Trimming took 0 bases from V and 5 from J, leaving 15 bases between them.

The table lists this clonotype with many counts. This chain connects TRBV7-2 to TRBJ2-5, with 12 bases lining up with TRBD2. Looked up from germline, CDR1 is SGHTA and CDR2 is FQGNSA. The CDR3 consists of 15 residues. The junction had 11 bases not matched to a gene; V was cut back by 10 bases and J by 5 bases. The CDR3 is CANVQLAGGRETQYF. CDR3 nucleotides: TGTGCCAACGTGCAACTAGCGGGGGGTCGGGAGACCCAGTACTTC. The full variable domain, rest sourced from reference TRBV7-2 and TRBJ2-5, is GAGVSQSPSNKVTEKGKDVELRCDPISGHTALYWYRQSLGQGLEFLIYFQGNSAPDKSGLPSDRFSAERTGGSVSTLTIQRTQQEDSAVYLCANVQLAGGRETQYFGPGTRLLVL.

V gene TRBV12-3 or TRBV12-4 combines with J gene TRBJ1-3; D is undetermined. There are 14 residues in the CDR3. The V and J ends lost 8 bases and 3 bases respectively, with 14 bases between them. The CDR3 nucleotides are TGTGCCAGCCCTCAGCAACCTGTTGGAAACACCATATATTTT. This codes for CASPQQPVGNTIYF.